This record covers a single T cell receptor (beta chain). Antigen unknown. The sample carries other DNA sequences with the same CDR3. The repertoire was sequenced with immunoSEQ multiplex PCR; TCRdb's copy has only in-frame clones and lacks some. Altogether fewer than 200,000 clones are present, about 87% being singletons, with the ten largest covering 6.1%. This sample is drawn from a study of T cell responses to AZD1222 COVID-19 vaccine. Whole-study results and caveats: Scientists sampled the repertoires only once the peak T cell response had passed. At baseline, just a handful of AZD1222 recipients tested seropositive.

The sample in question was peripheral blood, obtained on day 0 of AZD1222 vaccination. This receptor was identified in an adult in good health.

The CDR3 DNA reads TGTGCCAGCTCTCCACGGAGCTATGGCTACACCTTC. Its protein product is CASSPRSYGYTF. The chain couples TRBV2 to TRBJ1-2; D not certain. The V end lost 8 bases, the J end lost 4 bases, and 11 bases lay between the germline ends. CDR1 SNHLY and CDR2 FYNNEI come from the germline V gene. The CDR3 spans 12 residues.